These 32 T cell receptor beta chains originate from one sample sequenced in a study of T cells in Graves' hyperthyroidism and ophthalmopathy (dated 2019 in TCRdb). Library preparation used multiplex PCR. Instrument on record: Illumina HiSeq 2000. Amplification of TCR beta CDR3 regions was carried out from RNA transcripts. A first-round RT-PCR of the TCR CDR3 used the HTBI primer set with the Qiagen OneStep RT-PCR kit. TCRdb redid the processing of the public reads, applying fastp at Q25 and MiXCR, and retained in-frame beta chains. Every entry covers one CDR3 protein and lists the most common genes and DNA from its rows. The sample records 300,000 to 400,000 distinct CDR3 sequences, approximately 15% of which are singletons. The leading ten clones occupy 20% to 25% of the sample. The sample comprised blood. These receptors all come from a woman in her twenties or thirties with Graves' hyperthyroidism.

This clonotype was recorded many times. This chain uses TRBV3-1 with TRBJ2-3, with 7 nucleotides matching TRBD2. The CDR3 is 14 residues long. In germline, CDR1 is LGHDT, CDR2 YNNKEL (reference sequence). J gave up 2 bases and V 3 bases, and 2 bases lay outside the gene matches. CDR3 DNA: TGTGCCAGCAGCCAGAGCGGGATCACAGATACGCAGTATTTT. This gives the protein CASSQSGITDTQYF.

Worth noting for this clonotype: This may be a read error: a much more frequent sequence differs by one nucleotide. The V gene is TRBV20-1, the J gene TRBJ2-3, with D tentatively TRBD1 or TRBD2 (5 bases each). The CDR3 is made up of 15 amino acids. Germline V gene sequence: CDR1 DFQATT, CDR2 SNEGSKA (reference sequence). Trimming stripped 6 bases from V and 5 bases from J, with 21 bases between. DNA of the CDR3: TGCAGTGCCCAGAGGGTTCAGGGAAACAGAGATACGCAGTATTTT. This encodes CSAQRVQGNRDTQYF.

This clonotype was counted a few times. The chain recombines TRBV19 with TRBJ2-7, with 10 bases fitting TRBD1. Trimming took 10 bases from V and 2 from J; bases not matched to a gene: 5. This CDR3 has 13 amino acids. Germline values: CDR1 LNHDA, CDR2 SQIVND (reference sequence). CDR3 residues: CATRQGAPYEQYF. In DNA, the CDR3 is TGTGCCACCCGACAGGGGGCCCCCTACGAGCAGTACTTC.

This clonotype appeared a few times. This chain uses TRBV3-1 with TRBJ2-7, with TRBD1 identical over 8 bases. This CDR3 contains 15 residues. Trimming at V came to 1 base and at J to 4 bases, leaving 6 bases not matched to a gene. CDR1 LGHDT and CDR2 YNNKEL come from the germline V gene (reference sequence). For the CDR3, the DNA is TGTGCCAGCAGCCAAGGGACAGGGTCCTTTTACGAGCAGTACTTC. Encoded protein: CASSQGTGSFYEQYF.

The chain employs TRBV12-3 or TRBV12-4 and TRBJ2-7, with 12 nucleotides matching TRBD2. This CDR3 is 15 amino acids long. Losses at the gene ends were 5 bases for V and 4 bases for J; bases not matched to a gene: 6. CDR3 sequence: CASSPGLAGMYEQYF. The CDR3, as DNA: TGTGCCAGCAGTCCCGGACTAGCGGGAATGTACGAGCAGTACTTC.

This clonotype was counted ten times or more. The gene calls are TRBV11-2 and TRBJ2-5; 9 bases fit TRBD2. Germline trimming cut 1 base from V and 2 bases from J; bases unmatched to any gene: 2. Germline CDR1 reads SGHAT; CDR2 reads FQNNGV. The CDR3 sequence is 15 residues long. CDR3: CASSLGAGGQETQYF. In DNA form, the CDR3 reads TGTGCCAGCAGCTTAGGGGCGGGAGGGCAAGAGACCCAGTACTTC.

This clonotype appeared many times. The gene calls are TRBV3-1 and TRBJ2-1; no definite D call. Germline CDR1 is LGHDT and CDR2 is YNNKEL (reference sequence). This CDR3 spans 13 amino acids. Trimming took 2 bases from V and 3 from J, leaving 5 bases between them. The CDR3 region is CASSQQSYNEQFF. In DNA, the CDR3 is TGTGCCAGCAGCCAACAGAGCTACAATGAGCAGTTCTTC.

This clonotype was observed many times. The V gene is TRBV18, the J gene TRBJ1-1; D remains ambiguous. The CDR3 is 14 residues long. Germline loops: CDR1 KGHSH, CDR2 LQKENI. V was pared by 4 bases and J by 4 bases, with 13 bases between. The CDR3 DNA is TGTGCCAGCTCACAACTCAATTGGGGCACTGAAGCTTTCTTT. Its protein product is CASSQLNWGTEAFF.

The sample holds many counts of this clonotype. The CDR3 DNA follows: TGTGCCAGCAGTCAGAGCGGGAGCATGCAAGAGACCCAGTACTTC. Amino acid sequence: CASSQSGSMQETQYF. This rearrangement joins TRBV12-3 or TRBV12-4 to TRBJ2-5; 8 bases map to TRBD2. After removal of 5 bases from V and 2 bases from J, the junction contained 7 bases not matched to a gene. This CDR3 has 15 amino acids.

This clonotype appeared many times. The rearrangement uses TRBV20-1 and TRBJ2-7; 9 bases are shared with TRBD1. Germline CDR1 is DFQATT and CDR2 is SNEGSKA (reference sequence). The CDR3 contains 16 residues. V was pared by 0 bases and J by 3 bases, with 9 bases of the junction left unmatched. The CDR3 DNA follows: TGCAGTGCTAGAGATGGGGGACAGGGCCTACACTACGAGCAGTACTTC. Protein: CSARDGGQGLHYEQYF.

This clonotype has a count of ten or more. This chain uses TRBV3-1 with TRBJ1-1, with D unclear. Germline CDR1 reads LGHDT; CDR2 reads YNNKEL (reference sequence). The CDR3 extends over 11 amino acids. The ends were cut back, 0 bases at V and 8 bases at J, with 4 bases in the middle. This CDR3 is CASSQEGEAFF. The CDR3 bases are TGTGCCAGCAGCCAAGAGGGCGAAGCTTTCTTT.

The rearrangement uses TRBV9 and TRBJ2-3; D is unclear. Trimming left V 2 bases short and J 0 bases short, with 4 bases between. The CDR3 is 13 residues long. Germline values: CDR1 SGDLS, CDR2 YYNGEE. CDR3 DNA sequence: TGTGCCAGCAGCGTCGTGAGCACAGATACGCAGTATTTT. This gives the protein CASSVVSTDTQYF.

V and J are TRBV20-1 and TRBJ2-1, with 7 bases identical to TRBD1. The trim removed 5 bases at V and 0 bases at J, leaving 4 bases unmatched. Germline assignment: CDR1 DFQATT and CDR2 SNEGSKA (reference sequence). The CDR3 is 14 amino acids. The CDR3 loop reads CSARQGISYNEQFF. The DNA of the CDR3 is TGCAGTGCTCGACAGGGAATCTCCTACAATGAGCAGTTCTTC.

This clonotype was observed a handful of times. The rearrangement joins TRBV20-1 to TRBJ2-7; D not certain. From germline, CDR1 is DFQATT and CDR2 SNEGSKA (reference sequence). CDR3 length equals 13 residues. Trimming pared 6 bases from V and 4 bases from J, leaving 16 bases between. DNA for the CDR3: TGCAGTGCGAGCTCTTCCTCTATTTACGAGCAGTACTTC. Protein sequence: CSASSSSIYEQYF.

This clonotype was picked up many times. The genes are TRBV29-1 and TRBJ1-2; D possibly corresponds to TRBD1 (5 bases). Looked up from germline, CDR1 is SQVTM and CDR2 is ANQGSEA. The CDR3 extends over 11 amino acids. With 3 bases removed from V and 7 bases from J, the gap between germline ends came to 9 bases. CDR3 sequence: CSVESGFGYTF. DNA of the CDR3: TGCAGCGTTGAGTCAGGGTTTGGCTACACCTTC.

This clonotype has only a few counts. The chain carries TRBV6-1 and TRBJ1-4; TRBD1 might be the D (5 bases). V shed 0 bases and J shed 7 bases, with 12 bases lying between them. Germline assignment: CDR1 MNHNS and CDR2 SASEGT. The length of the CDR3 is 15 residues. The CDR3 coding sequence is TGTGCCAGCAGTGAAGCGGGCAGGGCAGGTGAAAAACTGTTTTTT. Amino acids: CASSEAGRAGEKLFF.

The chain combines TRBV28 with TRBJ1-3; D is unclear. This CDR3 spans 16 amino acids. The V end lost 6 bases, the J end lost 0 bases, and 15 bases lay between the germline ends. Germline V gene data show CDR1 as MDHEN and CDR2 as SYDVKM. In DNA, the CDR3 is TGTGCCAGCAGGAGTAGCTACGCCCGCTCTGGAAACACCATATATTTT. Its protein product is CASRSSYARSGNTIYF.

This clonotype was seen only a few times. This chain connects TRBV27 to TRBJ1-2, with D tentatively TRBD1 (6 bases). The CDR3 totals 14 residues. Germline lookup yields CDR1 MNHEY and CDR2 SMNVEV (reference sequence). V lost 6 bases to trimming and J lost 6 bases, with 17 bases between them. The CDR3 region is CASSLTGRGDGYTF. The CDR3 region has the DNA TGTGCCAGCAGCCTAACAGGGCGGGGGGATGGCTACACCTTC.

This clonotype was observed many times. CDR3 sequence reads: CASSPQAGVAKNIQYF. CDR3 nucleotide sequence: TGTGCCAGCAGCCCCCAAGCGGGGGTAGCCAAAAACATTCAGTACTTC. J is TRBJ2-4 and V is TRBV3-1; 8 bases are a match to TRBD2. Germline CDR1 is LGHDT and CDR2 is YNNKEL (reference sequence). The CDR3 is 16 amino acids. V lost 4 bases and J lost 0; bases outside the gene matches: 5.

V gene TRBV3-1 combines with J gene TRBJ1-1; no definite D call. Germline V gives CDR1 LGHDT, CDR2 YNNKEL (reference sequence). V lost 0 bases and J lost 7, with 9 bases in between. The CDR3 is 13 residues long. CDR3: CASSQDPRIEAFF. CDR3 nucleotides: TGTGCCAGCAGCCAAGACCCAAGGATTGAAGCTTTCTTT.

The J gene is TRBJ2-7, the V gene TRBV20-1; 12 positions agree with TRBD2. V gave up 6 bases and J gave up 5 bases; unmatched junction bases: 20. The CDR3 totals 18 residues. Germline CDR1 and CDR2: DFQATT and SNEGSKA (reference sequence). In DNA form, the CDR3 reads TGCAGTGCCCGAGCGACCGGGACTAGCGGGTTCCTAGCGGACGAGCAGTACTTC. This gives the protein CSARATGTSGFLADEQYF.

This clonotype was recorded many times. This CDR3 reads CASSQGRLAGDTQYF. DNA of the CDR3: TGTGCCAGCAGTCAAGGGAGACTAGCTGGAGATACGCAGTATTTT. The chain couples TRBV28 to TRBJ2-3; 7 bases are a match to TRBD2. Germline CDR1 reads MDHEN; CDR2 reads SYDVKM. J was trimmed by 5 bases and V by 5 bases; bases with no gene match: 10. CDR3 length: 15 amino acids.

This clonotype was counted many times. The V call is TRBV7-2, the J call TRBJ2-7; D possibly corresponds to TRBD2 (6 bases). This CDR3 region has 14 residues. The V gene's germline CDR1 is SGHTA and CDR2 FQGNSA. V was cut by 5 bases and J by 5 bases, with 16 bases left in between. CDR3 DNA sequence: TGTGCCAGCAGCCTAGGACCGACGGGGGACGAGCAGTACTTC. As protein: CASSLGPTGDEQYF.

This clonotype was seen many times. The rearrangement joins TRBV28 to TRBJ1-1, with 8 bases lining up with TRBD1. Looked up from germline, CDR1 is MDHEN and CDR2 is SYDVKM. This CDR3 has 14 residues. V was clipped by 2 bases and J by 3 bases; unmatched bases: 2. Here the CDR3 DNA reads TGTGCCAGCAGTTTACGACAGGGGTACACTGAAGCTTTCTTT. This sequence encodes CASSLRQGYTEAFF.

The chain carries TRBV7-9 and TRBJ2-3; D possibly corresponds to TRBD2 (5 bases). The germline gives CDR1 SEHNR, CDR2 FQNEAQ (reference sequence). V gave up 5 bases and J gave up 0 bases, with 15 bases separating them. The CDR3 contains 16 residues. The CDR3 is CASSMYSRTSTDTQYF. CDR3 bases: TGTGCCAGCAGCATGTACTCTAGGACTAGCACAGATACGCAGTATTTT.

This clonotype showed up just a few times. This chain connects TRBV9 to TRBJ2-3; D call uncertain. The germline V gene encodes CDR1 SGDLS and CDR2 YYNGEE. V was shortened by 4 bases and J by 4 bases, with 7 bases between the two germline ends. This CDR3 has 12 amino acids. CDR3 coding DNA: TGTGCCAGCAGCCCCCGGCCAGATACGCAGTATTTT. Its translation: CASSPRPDTQYF.

The gene calls are TRBV30 and TRBJ2-2; 7 positions agree with TRBD1. The CDR3 contains 13 residues. The J segment lost 7 bases and the V segment lost 2 bases, leaving 4 bases of the junction unmatched. The germline V gene has CDR1 GTSNPN and CDR2 SVGIG (reference sequence). As DNA, the CDR3 is TGTGCCTGGAGTACAGGGGATGGCGGGGAGCTGTTTTTT. Encoded protein: CAWSTGDGGELFF.

V is TRBV24-1 and J is TRBJ2-1, with D unresolved. V gave up 3 bases and J gave up 0 bases, with 11 bases separating them. The CDR3 contains 16 residues. CDR1 and CDR2 (germline): KGHDR, SFDVKD. The CDR3 region is CATSDLGPSSYNEQFF. CDR3 nucleotides: TGTGCCACCAGTGATCTCGGACCAAGCTCCTACAATGAGCAGTTCTTC.

This clonotype was seen at least ten times. The J gene is TRBJ2-7, the V gene TRBV27, with D uncertain. Per the germline V gene, CDR1 is MNHEY and CDR2 is SMNVEV (reference sequence). The V gene lost 3 bases and the J gene lost 2 bases, with 17 bases spanning the gap. This CDR3 is built from 16 residues. The CDR3, as DNA: TGTGCCAGCAGTTTTCGATCTCGCGACCTGACCTACGAGCAGTACTTC. Translated, it gives CASSFRSRDLTYEQYF.

This clonotype was counted at least ten times. The chain employs TRBV12-3 or TRBV12-4 and TRBJ2-3, with D possibly being TRBD2 (6 bases). V dropped 6 bases and J dropped 10 bases, with 11 bases sitting between them. The length of the CDR3 is 11 residues. The CDR3 coding sequence is TGTGCCAGCAGCTTGGGGGAGGCGCAGTATTTT. This sequence encodes CASSLGEAQYF.

In its sample, this clonotype was seen many times. The chain links TRBV18 to TRBJ2-5; the D is unclear. Germline CDR1 KGHSH, CDR2 LQKENI. CDR3 length: 12 amino acids. The ends were cut back, 0 bases at V and 5 bases at J, with 4 bases in the middle. CDR3 DNA: TGTGCCAGCTCACCACCTATGGAGACCCAGTACTTC. This translates into CASSPPMETQYF.

This clonotype appeared a few times. The chain combines TRBV7-8 with TRBJ1-5; 10 bases are a match to TRBD1. Trimming at V came to 0 bases and at J to 4 bases, leaving 6 bases not matched to a gene. The CDR3 extends over 17 amino acids. Germline V CDR1 and CDR2: SGHVS, FQNEAQ. The CDR3 reads CASSLAGDRGGNQPQHF. The CDR3 DNA sequence: TGTGCCAGCAGCTTAGCGGGGGACAGGGGCGGGAATCAGCCCCAGCATTTT. Based on the CDR3 plus reference TRBV7-8 and TRBJ1-5, the full variable domain is GAGVSQSPRYKVAKRGQDVALRCDPISGHVSLFWYQQALGQGPEFLTYFQNEAQLDKSGLPSDRFFAERPEGSVSTLKIQRTQQEDSAVYLCASSLAGDRGGNQPQHFGDGTRLSIL.